The present T cell receptor beta chain was sequenced within a study of T cell changes during pregnancy in multiple sclerosis (dated by TCRdb to between 2017 and 2020). At the level of the whole study: Changes in the T cell repertoire over the course of pregnancy were examined in this study in women with multiple sclerosis.

The CDR3 holds 18 amino acids from the cysteine to the phenylalanine. The retained sequence is limited to the CDR3, 54 bases, with the frame set at the first base. From a lookup of the germline V gene (reference sequence), CDR1 and CDR2 are LNHDA and SQIVND. Here V drops 3 bases and J drops 4 bases, and the junction holds 12 bases not matched to any gene. To note about this clone: Which antigen it targets is not known. Base qualities are not provided; no much larger clone lies one nucleotide away.

The library came from the immunoSEQ multiplex PCR assay. TCRdb obtained this table from immuneACCESS and retained in-frame rearrangements with V and J assigned. These tables miss some clones; where compared with another copy, unresolved V genes account for less than half of the shortfall, and the remainder is unexplained. Within this sample are tens of thousands of clones, with approximately 94% of them counted one time only. Clones ranked in the top ten supply around 5.9% of the sample. The receptor comes from a female donor with multiple sclerosis, enrolled in a pregnancy study. This chain joins TRBV19 to TRBJ2-1, and TRBD2 matches 10 of the central bases. The specimen comprised CD8+ T cells from peripheral blood mononuclear cells, sampled before pregnancy. The sequenced DNA: TGTGCCAGTAGTATTACCCAGAGAGGACTAGCGGAGTACAATGAGCAGTTCTTC. Its translation reads: CASSITQRGLAEYNEQFF.